This T cell receptor beta chain was sequenced during a study of long-term antiretroviral therapy in people with HIV. About the study: Sampling started about a decade before the 2015 immediate-ART recommendation. Findings and limits, study-wide: From about 2003 to 2018, blood was obtained, possibly while participants received older ART regimens. Clones that expanded before ART (that is, prior to treatment) dominated the repertoire at all time points. HIV repertoire CDR3 lengths ranged less widely than those of controls.

The CDR3 length is 18 residues. V was clipped by 4 bases and J by 4 bases; unmatched bases: 18. A v3.0 immunoSEQ assay was performed at survey level. Produced via immunoSEQ multiplex PCR; TCRdb's table is partial and in-frame only. The data show roughly 12,000 clones, around 79% seen once. A remark on this clone: The antigen is unknown.

The TCR sequence derives from a woman between 40 and 50 years old with HIV. This chain links TRBV23-1 with TRBJ1-2; 7 bases match TRBD1. TRBV23-1 is placed among ORFs of uncertain function. Here the sequenced sample was unsorted PBMCs, taken 0.8 years before starting antiretroviral therapy. CDR3 sequence reads: CASSRTIRRDRNGYGYTF. The CDR3 DNA follows: TGCGCCAGCAGTCGTACAATCCGCCGGGACAGAAACGGCTATGGCTACACCTTC.